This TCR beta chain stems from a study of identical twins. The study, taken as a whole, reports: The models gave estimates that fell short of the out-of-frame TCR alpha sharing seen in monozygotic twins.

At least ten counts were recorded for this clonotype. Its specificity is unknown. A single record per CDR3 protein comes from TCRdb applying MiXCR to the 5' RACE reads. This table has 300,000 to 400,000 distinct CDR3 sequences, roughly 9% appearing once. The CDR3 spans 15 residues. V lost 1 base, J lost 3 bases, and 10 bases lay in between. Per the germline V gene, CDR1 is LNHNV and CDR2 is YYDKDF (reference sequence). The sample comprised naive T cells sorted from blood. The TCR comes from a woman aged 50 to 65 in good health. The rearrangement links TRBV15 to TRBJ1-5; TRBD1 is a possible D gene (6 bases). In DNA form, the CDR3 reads TGTGCCACCAGCAGAGCTGGGACACTCAATCAGCCCCAGCATTTT. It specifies CATSRAGTLNQPQHF.